A selection of T cell receptor beta chains follows, all from one sample in a study of regulatory T cells in long-lasting Graves disease. Each CDR3 protein is one row after TCRdb ran MiXCR on the multiplex PCR reads. The sample carries 420,000 or so distinct CDR3 sequences, about a quarter recorded once. The sample here was peripheral blood mononuclear cells (PBMCs), taken when the disease was refractory, from a patient treated with antithyroid drugs. These receptors were obtained from a female donor with Graves disease. Each CDR3 is given with its conserved first and last residue. Fields, in order: V gene, clone size, D gene, J gene, CDR3 protein, CDR3 DNA. A D gene is named only where the DNA matches it firmly. Rows give clone size only sometimes, using once, few, many, or a class for an expanded clone.

TRBV9	-	-	TRBJ1-2	CASSGDIRKGYGYTF	TGTGCCAGCAGCGGGGACATCCGAAAGGGCTATGGCTACACCTTC
TRBV30	-	-	TRBJ2-3	CAWNAGRVGDTQYF	TGTGCCTGGAACGCGGGAAGGGTCGGCGATACGCAGTATTTT
TRBV27	many	TRBD1	TRBJ1-1	CASSPPGQFVRAFF	TGTGCCAGCAGTCCGCCGGGACAGTTTGTGAGAGCTTTCTTT
TRBV7-2	-	-	TRBJ2-7	CASSLGQSFYEQYF	TGTGCCAGCAGCTTAGGACAGTCGTTCTACGAGCAGTACTTC
TRBV5-6	-	-	TRBJ2-7	CASSASAEPSYEQYF	TGTGCCAGCAGCGCTTCGGCCGAACCGTCCTACGAGCAGTACTTC
TRBV7-2	few	TRBD1	TRBJ1-2	CASSWGQGVSGYTF	TGTGCCAGCAGCTGGGGACAGGGAGTAAGTGGCTACACCTTC
TRBV19	-	-	TRBJ2-7	CASSKAASYEQYF	TGTGCCAGTAGTAAGGCAGCCTCCTACGAGCAGTACTTC
TRBV2	-	TRBD2	TRBJ2-7	CASSQAVLAGGTYEQYF	TGCGCCAGCAGCCAAGCCGTTTTAGCGGGAGGTACCTACGAGCAGTACTTC
TRBV12-3/TRBV12-4	many	TRBD1	TRBJ1-1	CASRRRQGGTEAFF	TGTGCCAGCAGAAGAAGGCAGGGGGGGACTGAAGCTTTCTTT
TRBV7-2	few	TRBD1	TRBJ1-2	CASSLMGGTAKYGYTF	TGTGCCAGCAGCTTGATGGGGGGGACAGCCAAATATGGCTACACCTTC
TRBV20-1	-	TRBD1	TRBJ1-1	CSASRGVTEAFF	TGCAGTGCTAGCAGGGGGGTCACTGAAGCTTTCTTT
TRBV2	many	-	TRBJ2-5	CASSVSGSYETQYF	TGTGCCAGCAGTGTCTCCGGGTCATATGAGACCCAGTACTTC
TRBV5-1	many	TRBD1	TRBJ2-7	CASSLRTGNSYEQYF	TGCGCCAGCAGCTTGAGGACAGGTAACTCCTACGAGCAGTACTTC
TRBV30	-	-	TRBJ1-2	CAWDRFYGYTF	TGTGCCTGGGACAGGTTCTATGGCTACACCTTC
TRBV28	few	TRBD1	TRBJ1-5	CASSIRQGYSNQPQHF	TGTGCCAGCAGTATTAGACAGGGTTATAGCAATCAGCCCCAGCATTTT
TRBV6-2/TRBV6-3	many	TRBD2	TRBJ2-5	CASSYSTSPQETQYF	TGTGCCAGCAGTTACTCGACTAGCCCCCAAGAGACCCAGTACTTC
TRBV24-1	-	-	TRBJ2-3	CATSDFSAQADTQYF	TGTGCCACCAGTGATTTTTCCGCCCAGGCAGATACGCAGTATTTT
TRBV6-5	many	TRBD2	TRBJ2-7	CASSYRTSGRARDSYEQYF	TGTGCCAGCAGTTACCGGACTAGCGGGAGGGCCCGTGACTCCTACGAGCAGTACTTC
TRBV24-1	few	TRBD2	TRBJ2-2	CATRSGRGTGELFF	TGTGCCACCAGGAGCGGGAGAGGTACCGGGGAGCTGTTTTTT
TRBV30	-	TRBD1	TRBJ1-2	CAWGQGIGGYTF	TGTGCCTGGGGACAGGGGATCGGTGGCTACACCTTC
TRBV30	-	TRBD2	TRBJ2-5	CAWIPPSGRFRGETQYF	TGTGCCTGGATCCCCCCTAGCGGGAGGTTCCGAGGGGAGACCCAGTACTTC
TRBV28	many	-	TRBJ1-6	CASSFSTGQYNSPLHF	TGTGCCAGCAGTTTCTCTACTGGACAGTATAATTCACCCCTCCACTTT
TRBV7-3	few	TRBD2	TRBJ2-7	CASSKEAGLLYEQYF	TGTGCCAGCAGCAAGGAAGCGGGATTACTTTACGAGCAGTACTTC
TRBV5-1	many	-	TRBJ1-4	CASSLGPGTWNEKLFF	TGCGCCAGCAGCTTAGGGCCCGGGACGTGGAATGAAAAACTGTTTTTT
TRBV12-3/TRBV12-4	many	-	TRBJ1-1	CASSPNGNTEAFF	TGTGCCAGCAGTCCAAACGGGAACACTGAAGCTTTCTTT
TRBV10-3	few	TRBD1	TRBJ1-2	CATRTGAIYGYTF	TGTGCCACCCGGACAGGGGCGATCTATGGCTACACCTTC
TRBV29-1	few	-	TRBJ1-2	CSVETSSGLYGYTF	TGCAGCGTTGAAACTTCGTCAGGTCTCTATGGCTACACCTTC
TRBV18	few	-	TRBJ1-1	CASSTLEDTEAFF	TGTGCCAGCTCGACATTGGAGGACACTGAAGCTTTCTTT
TRBV6-1	many	-	TRBJ2-7	CASSVLSGRAYEQYF	TGTGCCAGCAGCGTGCTTTCTGGCAGAGCCTACGAGCAGTACTTC
TRBV9	-	-	TRBJ2-2	CASSPRAETGSTGELFF	TGTGCCAGCAGCCCGAGGGCAGAGACAGGTTCAACCGGGGAGCTGTTTTTT
TRBV7-2	few	-	TRBJ1-5	CASATSNQPQHF	TGTGCCAGCGCTACAAGCAATCAGCCCCAGCATTTT
TRBV2	few	-	TRBJ2-3	CASSASPTDTQYF	TGTGCCAGCAGCGCCTCCCCCACAGATACGCAGTATTTT
TRBV5-1	many	TRBD1	TRBJ1-2	CASSPGTGWGYGYTF	TGCGCCAGCAGCCCGGGGACAGGATGGGGCTATGGCTACACCTTC
TRBV6-1	few	TRBD2	TRBJ2-2	CASTPTTSGRTGELFF	TGTGCCAGCACGCCTACCACTAGCGGGAGGACCGGGGAGCTGTTTTTT
TRBV9	few	-	TRBJ1-1	CASSVQGYTEAFF	TGTGCCAGCAGCGTGCAGGGATACACTGAAGCTTTCTTT
TRBV29-1	-	TRBD2	TRBJ2-1	CSVEGMLAETSARYNEQFF	TGCAGCGTTGAAGGCATGCTTGCGGAGACTAGCGCCCGCTACAATGAGCAGTTCTTC
TRBV5-8	-	TRBD1	TRBJ2-7	CASSGLGTGGDEQYF	TGTGCCAGCAGCGGGTTGGGGACAGGGGGCGACGAGCAGTACTTC
TRBV2	few	-	TRBJ2-6	CASSEGGYGANVLTF	TGTGCCAGCAGTGAGGGGGGCTACGGGGCCAACGTCCTGACTTTC
TRBV11-2	many	TRBD1	TRBJ2-7	CASSLDGTGFVSEQYF	TGTGCCAGCAGCTTAGACGGGACAGGGTTTGTAAGCGAGCAGTACTTC
TRBV6-1	-	TRBD2	TRBJ2-7	CASWGLAGYEQYF	TGTGCCAGCTGGGGACTAGCGGGATACGAGCAGTACTTC
TRBV20-1	-	TRBD1	TRBJ2-7	CSASVGGSYEQYF	TGCAGTGCTAGTGTAGGGGGCAGCTACGAGCAGTACTTC
TRBV6-1	-	-	TRBJ1-1	CASSGGPNTEAFF	TGTGCCAGCAGTGGAGGGCCGAACACTGAAGCTTTCTTT
TRBV4-3	few	TRBD1	TRBJ2-7	CASSRDRGPNEQYF	TGCGCCAGCAGCCGAGACAGGGGGCCGAACGAGCAGTACTTC
TRBV3-1	-	TRBD2	TRBJ2-5	CASSQERGTYQETQYF	TGTGCCAGCAGCCAAGAGCGGGGGACGTACCAAGAGACCCAGTACTTC
TRBV12-3/TRBV12-4	-	-	TRBJ1-3	CASSSAYSGNTIYF	TGTGCCAGCTCGTCCGCCTACTCTGGAAACACCATATATTTT
TRBV20-1	many	TRBD2	TRBJ2-5	CSAGDGVAGDWYQETQYF	TGCAGTGCTGGTGATGGGGTAGCGGGAGATTGGTACCAAGAGACCCAGTACTTC
TRBV6-2/TRBV6-3	-	-	TRBJ1-1	CASSQNTGAFF	TGTGCCAGCAGTCAAAACACTGGAGCTTTCTTT
TRBV18	many	-	TRBJ1-2	CASSQDDGGYTF	TGTGCCAGCTCCCAAGATGACGGTGGCTACACCTTC
TRBV12-3/TRBV12-4	few	TRBD1	TRBJ1-5	CASSLALTGGRRSNQPQHF	TGTGCCAGCAGTTTAGCTCTGACAGGGGGCCGTCGGAGCAATCAGCCCCAGCATTTT
TRBV28	many	TRBD2	TRBJ2-7	CASSLDASGRASYEQYF	TGTGCCAGCAGTCTCGACGCTAGCGGGAGAGCATCCTACGAGCAGTACTTC
TRBV6-5	many	-	TRBJ2-7	CASSYAPSSSQYF	TGTGCCAGCAGTTACGCTCCCTCTAGTTCCCAGTACTTC
TRBV20-1	few	-	TRBJ2-7	CSAPTGGNYEQYF	TGCAGTGCTCCGACTGGGGGGAACTACGAGCAGTACTTC
TRBV7-9	few	-	TRBJ1-1	CASSEGRSLNTEAFF	TGTGCCAGCAGCGAAGGCCGGTCTCTGAACACTGAAGCTTTCTTT
TRBV7-2	many	TRBD1	TRBJ2-5	CASNYRGLETQYF	TGTGCCAGCAACTACAGGGGGTTAGAGACCCAGTACTTC
TRBV28	-	TRBD1	TRBJ2-6	CASSRTGQGYSGANVLTF	TGTGCCAGCAGCCGCACGGGACAGGGGTACTCTGGGGCCAACGTCCTGACTTTC
TRBV5-5	many	-	TRBJ1-5	CASSSETHQPQHF	TGTGCCAGCAGCTCCGAAACGCATCAGCCCCAGCATTTT
TRBV29-1	few	-	TRBJ2-7	CSVGQPEQYF	TGCAGCGTCGGACAACCCGAGCAGTACTTC
TRBV6-5	few	-	TRBJ1-1	CASSYSVTSEAFF	TGTGCCAGCAGTTACTCGGTCACCTCTGAAGCTTTCTTT
TRBV25-1	-	TRBD1	TRBJ2-7	CASSEFGGQGDEQYF	TGTGCCAGCAGTGAATTCGGGGGACAGGGGGACGAGCAGTACTTC